This entry concerns a single TCR beta chain. Germline loops: CDR1 SGHAT, CDR2 FQNNGV. V was clipped by 0 bases and J by 3 bases, with 8 bases between them. The CDR3 is 15 amino acids. This entry comes from a study of blood T cell repertoires in COVID-19. For the study at large: Material from acute and convalescent COVID-19 was sourced from the United States, Italy and Spain. T cells, B-cell-depleted T cells, or PBMCs provided the cDNA or gDNA that served as material.

In the authors' methods: Nucleated cell counts were estimated from reference gene primer amplification. Method: immunoSEQ multiplex PCR; TCRdb's copy keeps in-frame clones and lacks some. V, J and clone size were drawn from that table, and D and trimming were deduced from the DNA. The sample carries around 700,000 clones, about 87% recorded once. Sequenced sample: peripheral blood. V is TRBV11-2 and J is TRBJ1-4; D is undetermined. The receptor was derived from a young woman with acute or convalescent COVID-19. CDR3: CASSLERGANEKLFF. The CDR3 nucleotides read TGTGCCAGCAGCTTAGAACGGGGAGCTAATGAAAAACTGTTTTTT.